The 13 T cell receptor beta chains presented below share a single source sample, sequenced in a study of Ad26.COV2.S vaccination and SARS-CoV-2 variants. This table comes from immunoSEQ multiplex PCR, and its TCRdb copy is limited to in-frame clones, with some not included. This table has roughly 400,000 clones, 89% appearing once. The treatment denotes: some 20 received Ad26.COV2.S at low or high dose, single or two shots; 5 received placebo; per-sample allocation not given. At day 63 after the first vaccine or placebo injection, samples were drawn. Material: peripheral blood, obtained in a trial of Ad26.COV2.S vaccine versus placebo. The origin of the receptors is a person aged 18-60 years who received the Ad26.COV2.S COVID-19 vaccine or a placebo.

The V and J genes are TRBV28 and TRBJ1-4; perhaps TRBD1 as D (6 bases). The germline CDR1 and CDR2 sequences are MDHEN and SYDVKM. The length of the CDR3 is 14 residues. V lost 6 bases and J 4 bases, leaving 12 bases between the germline ends. This CDR3 is CASRGGGGNEKLFF. DNA for the CDR3: TGTGCCAGCAGAGGTGGAGGGGGTAATGAAAAACTGTTTTTT.

The chain has TRBV7-8 and TRBJ2-7; D is tentatively TRBD1 or TRBD2 (6 bases each). V was pared by 2 bases and J by 5 bases, with 19 bases between. The CDR3 loop spans 16 amino acids. Per the germline V gene, CDR1 is SGHVS and CDR2 is FQNEAQ. CDR3 region: CASSLRLRTGAHEQYF. CDR3 sequence (DNA): TGTGCCAGCAGCTTAAGGTTGCGGACGGGGGCCCACGAGCAGTACTTC. Using reference TRBV7-8 and TRBJ2-7 for the parts outside the CDR3, the full variable domain is GAGVSQSPRYKVAKRGQDVALRCDPISGHVSLFWYQQALGQGPEFLTYFQNEAQLDKSGLPSDRFFAERPEGSVSTLKIQRTQQEDSAVYLCASSLRLRTGAHEQYFGPGTRLTVT.

V and J are TRBV28 and TRBJ2-7; D ambiguous. The CDR3 runs to 13 residues. V lost 6 bases to trimming and J lost 1 base, with 10 bases between them. In germline, CDR1 is MDHEN, CDR2 SYDVKM. The CDR3 nucleotides are TGTGCCAGCAGGGGATACCCTTCCTACGAGCAGTACTTC. It yields the protein CASRGYPSYEQYF.

This chain uses TRBV7-2 with TRBJ2-1; 14 bases fit TRBD2. After removal of 0 bases from V and 9 bases from J, the junction contained 10 bases not matched to a gene. This CDR3 is built from 18 residues. The germline CDR1 and CDR2 sequences are SGHTA and FQGNSA. CDR3 loop: CASSLATSLGLAGVEQFF. The CDR3 DNA sequence: TGTGCCAGCAGCTTAGCTACTTCCCTGGGACTAGCGGGAGTTGAGCAGTTCTTC.

The J gene is TRBJ2-7, the V gene TRBV7-6; 7 bases are shared with TRBD1. V gave up 0 bases and J gave up 0 bases; unmatched junction bases: 2. This CDR3 is 15 amino acids long. Germline CDR1 SGHVS, CDR2 FNYEAQ. CDR3 loop: CASSLAWDSSYEQYF. The CDR3 nucleotides read TGTGCCAGCAGCTTAGCCTGGGACAGCTCCTACGAGCAGTACTTC.

This chain joins TRBV5-6 and TRBJ1-4; D gene ambiguous. Trimming removed 2 bases from V and 8 bases from J, with 10 bases in between. CDR1 SGHDT and CDR2 YYEEEE come from the germline V gene. The CDR3 runs 13 residues. The CDR3: CASSLPSGEKLFF. Here the CDR3 DNA reads TGTGCCAGCAGCTTACCCTCGGGGGAAAAACTGTTTTTT.

J is TRBJ2-3 and V is TRBV3-1 (or the pseudogene TRBV3-2); D remains unclear. This CDR3 spans 13 amino acids. CDR1 LGHDT and CDR2 YNNKEL come from the germline V gene (reference sequence). V lost 2 bases and J lost 4, with 7 bases in between. The CDR3 coding sequence is TGTGCCAGCAGCCAAAAGCTGGCAGATACGCAGTATTTT. It translates to CASSQKLADTQYF.

The rearrangement links TRBV19 to TRBJ1-2; the D is unclear. The CDR3 is 14 residues long. The V end was cut by 0 bases, the J end by 3 bases, with 8 bases between. Germline CDR1 is LNHDA and CDR2 is SQIVND (reference sequence). The CDR3 is CASSIDLSDYGYTF. The CDR3 DNA reads TGTGCCAGTAGTATAGATCTTAGCGACTATGGCTACACCTTC.

The rearrangement links TRBV7-2 to TRBJ2-5, with unresolved D. This CDR3 is built from 11 residues. The V end was cut by 0 bases, the J end by 5 bases, with 1 base between. CDR1 SGHTA and CDR2 FQGNSA come from the germline V gene. The CDR3 is CASSLAETQYF. For the CDR3, the DNA is TGTGCCAGCAGCTTAGCCGAGACCCAGTACTTC.

This chain uses TRBV2 with TRBJ2-1; 10 bases line up with TRBD2. This CDR3 spans 16 amino acids. Germline V gene sequence: CDR1 SNHLY, CDR2 FYNNEI. The trim removed 6 bases at V and 6 bases at J, leaving 11 bases unmatched. DNA of the CDR3: TGTGCCAGCAGGGGCCATCTAGCGGGAGACCCCAATGAGCAGTTCTTC. Its protein product is CASRGHLAGDPNEQFF.

In DNA, the CDR3 is TGTGCCAGAGCAATCGACAGGGGGCCGCAAGAGACCCAGTACTTC. Residues: CARAIDRGPQETQYF. The chain has TRBV28 and TRBJ2-5; 10 nucleotides align to TRBD1. This CDR3 region has 15 residues. Trimming at V came to 9 bases and at J to 2 bases, leaving 9 bases not matched to a gene. CDR1 and CDR2 (germline): MDHEN, SYDVKM.

This clone was counted only a few times. V gene TRBV4-2 combines with J gene TRBJ1-1; D perhaps matches TRBD1 (5 bases). From germline, CDR1 is LGHNA and CDR2 YNFKEQ. The CDR3 covers 13 residues. The V and J ends lost 4 bases and 6 bases respectively, with 12 bases between them. CDR3 region: CASSPAGDAEAFF. DNA for the CDR3: TGTGCCAGCAGCCCTGCTGGGGACGCTGAAGCTTTCTTT.

The chain combines TRBV7-9 with TRBJ2-1, with D unresolved. V shed 0 bases and J shed 0 bases, with 12 bases lying between them. Germline CDR1 and CDR2: SEHNR and FQNEAQ (reference sequence). This CDR3 region has 17 residues. The CDR3, as DNA: TGTGCCAGCAGCTTAGCCGTGACTCCCAGCTCCTACAATGAGCAGTTCTTC. Its translation is CASSLAVTPSSYNEQFF.